Below are 22 T cell receptor beta chains sequenced from a single sample in a study of technical replicates of blood from a handful of donors. Generated by immunoSEQ multiplex PCR, the TCRdb table keeps only in-frame clones and is missing some. The sample contains approximately 76,000 clones, more than 85% of which appear only once. Source material: T cells isolated from PBMCs. These receptors came from a human donor in good health.

The chain links TRBV6-1 to TRBJ2-2; 11 bases align to TRBD2. The germline CDR1 and CDR2 sequences are MNHNS and SASEGT. This CDR3 has 15 residues. The trim removed 7 bases at V and 0 bases at J, leaving 1 base unmatched. CDR3 coding DNA: TGTGCCAGCATACTAGCGGGAGCGAACACCGGGGAGCTGTTTTTT. This sequence encodes CASILAGANTGELFF.

The chain uses TRBV4-1 and TRBJ2-1; TRBD2 matches at 7 bases. From germline, CDR1 is MGHRA and CDR2 YSYEKL. V was clipped by 0 bases and J by 6 bases; unmatched bases: 20. CDR3 length equals 20 residues. The CDR3: CASSQDRGSLAERVGNEQFF. The CDR3 DNA reads TGCGCCAGCAGCCAAGATCGTGGTAGTCTAGCGGAAAGAGTGGGCAATGAGCAGTTCTTC.

For the CDR3, the DNA is TGTGCCGCCCGAGACTCTGGGGCCAACGTCCTGACTTTC. This codes for CAARDSGANVLTF. This rearrangement joins TRBV10-3 to TRBJ2-6; D remains unclear. V gave up 11 bases and J gave up 0 bases, with 8 bases separating them. The CDR3 covers 13 residues. Germline CDR1 reads ENHRY; CDR2 reads SYGVKD.

The chain recombines TRBV10-1 with TRBJ1-1; 9 bases are a match to TRBD1. The CDR3 sequence is 13 residues long. Germline V gene lookup returns CDR1 WNHNN and CDR2 SYGVQD (reference sequence). Losses at the gene ends were 5 bases for V and 6 bases for J; bases not matched to a gene: 4. Written as DNA, the CDR3 is TGCGCCAGCAGTACGGGGACAGGGTCTGAAGCTTTCTTT. This codes for CASSTGTGSEAFF.

J is TRBJ2-7 and V is TRBV11-2, with D tentatively TRBD2 (6 bases). In germline, CDR1 is SGHAT, CDR2 FQNNGV. This CDR3 is built from 13 residues. Trimming stripped 5 bases from V and 3 bases from J, with 11 bases between. CDR3: CASSGGLGYEQYF. CDR3 DNA: TGTGCCAGCAGCGGGGGGTTAGGCTACGAGCAGTACTTC. Complete variable domain (other parts from reference TRBV11-2 and TRBJ2-7): EAGVAQSPRYKIIEKRQSVAFWCNPISGHATLYWYQQILGQGPKLLIQFQNNGVVDDSQLPKDRFSAERLKGVDSTLKIQPAKLEDSAVYLCASSGGLGYEQYFGPGTRLTVT.

This chain joins TRBV19 and TRBJ2-3; D perhaps matches TRBD1 (6 bases). The CDR3 contains 14 residues. The ends were cut back, 5 bases at V and 5 bases at J, with 14 bases in the middle. Germline CDR1 is LNHDA and CDR2 is SQIVND (reference sequence). The CDR3 is CASSAAAGVDTQYF. The CDR3 DNA follows: TGTGCCAGTAGTGCCGCAGCAGGGGTAGATACGCAGTATTTT.

The V and J genes are TRBV4-1 and TRBJ2-7; a possible D gene is TRBD1 (6 bases). The V gene lost 0 bases and the J gene lost 3 bases, with 12 bases spanning the gap. The CDR3 spans 15 residues. CDR1 and CDR2 from the germline V gene are MGHRA and YSYEKL. CDR3 loop: CASSQDPGVYYEQYF. The CDR3 region has the DNA TGCGCCAGCAGCCAAGATCCAGGGGTCTACTACGAGCAGTACTTC.

The rearrangement uses TRBV28 and TRBJ1-5, with 7 bases fitting TRBD1. Trimming took 8 bases from V and 5 from J; bases not matched to a gene: 3. Germline V CDR1 and CDR2: MDHEN, SYDVKM. The CDR3 is made up of 12 amino acids. For the CDR3, the DNA is TGTGCCAGCTACAGGGGCCATCAGCCCCAGCATTTT. Translated, it gives CASYRGHQPQHF.

This clone was observed a handful of times. The V call is TRBV11-2, the J call TRBJ1-1; perhaps TRBD1 as D (5 bases). CDR1 and CDR2 from the germline V gene are SGHAT and FQNNGV. V lost 2 bases and J lost 6, with 13 bases in between. The CDR3 is 14 residues long. This chain's CDR3 is CASSLQGSGAEAFF. CDR3 coding DNA: TGTGCCAGCAGCTTACAGGGATCGGGCGCTGAAGCTTTCTTT.

This chain uses TRBV29-1 with TRBJ1-2; 7 nucleotides align to TRBD1. V was pared by 2 bases and J by 2 bases, with 2 bases of the junction left unmatched. The CDR3 totals 13 residues. CDR1 is SQVTM and CDR2 is ANQGSEA in the germline V gene. CDR3 region: CSVETGENYGYTF. In nucleotides, the CDR3 is TGCAGCGTTGAAACAGGGGAGAACTATGGCTACACCTTC.

CDR3 sequence: CASSFDREAFF. Here the CDR3 DNA reads TGTGCCAGCAGTTTCGACAGGGAAGCTTTCTTT. The genes are TRBV28 and TRBJ1-1; possibly TRBD1 for D (6 bases). The ends were cut back, 3 bases at V and 8 bases at J, with 7 bases in the middle. Germline loops: CDR1 MDHEN, CDR2 SYDVKM. CDR3 length: 11 amino acids.

This chain joins TRBV10-3 and TRBJ2-1; tentative D call: TRBD2 (5 bases). Between the trimmed V and J ends, which lost 4 bases and 5 bases, there was a span of 9 bases. The CDR3 contains 13 residues. CDR1 is ENHRY and CDR2 is SYGVKD in the germline V gene. The CDR3 coding sequence is TGTGCCATCAGTGTAGCGACGGACAATGAGCAGTTCTTC. It translates to CAISVATDNEQFF.

The chain couples TRBV7-9 to TRBJ2-7, with 9 bases matching TRBD2. Germline V lookup: CDR1 SEHNR, CDR2 FQNEAQ (reference sequence). With V trimmed by 3 bases and J by 5 bases, 8 bases remained unmatched. The CDR3 runs to 15 residues. In DNA form, the CDR3 reads TGTGCCAGCAGCTTGCTAGCGGGACGGTTCGACGAGCAGTACTTC. Translated: CASSLLAGRFDEQYF.

V usage is TRBV2 and J usage is TRBJ2-3; 13 bases map to TRBD2. Trimming at V came to 10 bases and at J to 7 bases, leaving 5 bases not matched to a gene. Looked up from germline, CDR1 is SNHLY and CDR2 is FYNNEI. The CDR3 is 13 residues long. The CDR3 protein is CAKRTSGGYTQYF. CDR3 nucleotide sequence: TGTGCCAAACGGACTAGCGGGGGATATACGCAGTATTTT.

A single count supports this clone. The V call is TRBV4-1, the J call TRBJ2-7; TRBD1 agrees at 12 bases. CDR1 is MGHRA, CDR2 YSYEKL, per germline. The J segment lost 3 bases and the V segment lost 1 base, leaving 4 bases of the junction unmatched. This CDR3 spans 16 amino acids. Here the CDR3 reads CASSQVGQGADYEQYF. The CDR3 nucleotides read TGCGCCAGCAGCCAAGTGGGACAGGGGGCAGACTACGAGCAGTACTTC.

The J gene is TRBJ2-5, the V gene TRBV12-2; the table's D call of TRBD2 was not tested on the DNA. TRBV12-2 is flagged as a pseudogene. There are 15 residues in the CDR3. CDR3 coding DNA: TGTGCAAGTCGCCCCCAAACTAGAAACCGAGAGACCCAGTACTTC. Translation: CASRPQTRNRETQYF.

The chain employs TRBV13 and TRBJ2-2, with 14 bases identical to TRBD2. Germline V lookup: CDR1 PRHDT, CDR2 FYEKMQ (reference sequence). V dropped 7 bases and J dropped 6; count of bases not matched to a gene: 13. This CDR3 has 18 residues. This CDR3 is CASTQSGTSGRGAGELFF. In DNA form, the CDR3 reads TGTGCCAGCACCCAGTCAGGGACTAGCGGGAGAGGGGCCGGGGAGCTGTTTTTT.

The CDR3 sequence is CASSQTSGRSGELFF. As DNA, the CDR3 is TGTGCCAGCAGCCAGACTAGCGGGAGAAGTGGGGAGCTGTTTTTT. The chain recombines TRBV7-2 with TRBJ2-2, with 12 bases aligning to TRBD2. Per germline, CDR1 SGHTA and CDR2 FQGNSA. This CDR3 region has 15 residues. V shed 5 bases and J 8 bases; nucleotides not matched to a gene: 6.

The V gene is TRBV10-1, the J gene TRBJ2-5; a possible D gene is TRBD1 (5 bases). The CDR3 totals 15 residues. The germline V gene encodes CDR1 WNHNN and CDR2 SYGVQD (reference sequence). The V and J ends lost 4 bases and 5 bases respectively, with 17 bases between them. This chain's CDR3 is CASSGKTGFGETQYF. Here the CDR3 DNA reads TGCGCCAGCAGTGGGAAAACAGGATTCGGTGAGACCCAGTACTTC.

The chain combines TRBV11-2 with TRBJ2-7; no firm D call. This CDR3 spans 13 amino acids. Germline-derived CDR1 and CDR2 are SGHAT and FQNNGV. The ends were cut back, 1 base at V and 4 bases at J, with 8 bases in the middle. The CDR3 nucleotides read TGTGCCAGCAGCTTAGCGTTAGAATACGAGCAGTACTTC. This translates into CASSLALEYEQYF.

The rearrangement uses TRBV6-6 and TRBJ2-7; D gene uncertain. The CDR3 loop spans 10 amino acids. Per the germline V gene, CDR1 is MNHNY and CDR2 is SVGAGI (reference sequence). With 8 bases removed from V and 2 bases from J, the gap between germline ends came to 4 bases. CDR3 DNA: TGTGCCAGCGGAGCCTACGAGCAGTACTTC. Protein sequence: CASGAYEQYF.

The chain employs TRBV4-1 and TRBJ2-1; 8 bases line up with TRBD1. Germline V gene sequence: CDR1 MGHRA, CDR2 YSYEKL. The CDR3 extends over 14 amino acids. V gave up 0 bases and J gave up 15 bases; unmatched junction bases: 10. CDR3 residues: CASSQDPWVGQGFF. For the CDR3, the DNA is TGCGCCAGCAGCCAAGATCCCTGGGTAGGACAGGGGTTCTTC.